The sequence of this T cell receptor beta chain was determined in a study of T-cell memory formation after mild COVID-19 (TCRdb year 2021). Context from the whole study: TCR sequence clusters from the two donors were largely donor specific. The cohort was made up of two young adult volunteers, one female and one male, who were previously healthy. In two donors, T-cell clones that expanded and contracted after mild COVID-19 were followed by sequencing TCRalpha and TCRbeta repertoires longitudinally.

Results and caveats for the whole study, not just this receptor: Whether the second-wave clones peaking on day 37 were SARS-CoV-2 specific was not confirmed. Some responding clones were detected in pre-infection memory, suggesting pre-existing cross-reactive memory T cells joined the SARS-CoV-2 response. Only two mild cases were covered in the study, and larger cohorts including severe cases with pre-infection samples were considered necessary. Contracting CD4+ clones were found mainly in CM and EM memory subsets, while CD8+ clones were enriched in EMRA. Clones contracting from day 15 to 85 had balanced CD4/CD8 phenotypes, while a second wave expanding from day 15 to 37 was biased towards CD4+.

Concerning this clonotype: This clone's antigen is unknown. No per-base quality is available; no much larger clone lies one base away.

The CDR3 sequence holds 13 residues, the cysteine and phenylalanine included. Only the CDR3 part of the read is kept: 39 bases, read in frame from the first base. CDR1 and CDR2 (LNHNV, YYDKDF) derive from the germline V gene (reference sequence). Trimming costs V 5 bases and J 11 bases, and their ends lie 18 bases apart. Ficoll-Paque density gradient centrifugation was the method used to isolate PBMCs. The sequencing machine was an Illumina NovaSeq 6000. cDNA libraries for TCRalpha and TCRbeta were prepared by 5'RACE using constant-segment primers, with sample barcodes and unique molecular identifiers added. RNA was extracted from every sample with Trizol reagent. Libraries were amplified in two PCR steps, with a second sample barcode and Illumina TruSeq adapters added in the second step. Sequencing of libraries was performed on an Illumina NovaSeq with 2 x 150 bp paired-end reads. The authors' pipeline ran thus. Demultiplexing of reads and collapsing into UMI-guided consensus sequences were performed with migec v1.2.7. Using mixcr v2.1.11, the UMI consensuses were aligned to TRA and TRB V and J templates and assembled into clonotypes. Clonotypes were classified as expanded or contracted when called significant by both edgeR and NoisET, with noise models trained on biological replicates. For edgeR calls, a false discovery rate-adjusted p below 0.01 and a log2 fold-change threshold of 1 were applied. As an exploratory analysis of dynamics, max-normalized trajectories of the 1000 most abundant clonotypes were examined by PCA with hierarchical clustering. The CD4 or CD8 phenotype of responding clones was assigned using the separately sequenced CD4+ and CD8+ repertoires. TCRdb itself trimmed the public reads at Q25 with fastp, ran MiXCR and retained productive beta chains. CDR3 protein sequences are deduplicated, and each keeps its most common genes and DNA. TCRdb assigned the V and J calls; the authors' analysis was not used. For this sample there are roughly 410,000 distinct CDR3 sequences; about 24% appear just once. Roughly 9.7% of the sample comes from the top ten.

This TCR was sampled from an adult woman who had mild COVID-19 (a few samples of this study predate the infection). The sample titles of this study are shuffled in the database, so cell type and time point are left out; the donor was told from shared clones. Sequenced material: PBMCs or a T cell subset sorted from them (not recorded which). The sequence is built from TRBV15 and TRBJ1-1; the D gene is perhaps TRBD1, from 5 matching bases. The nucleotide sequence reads TGTGCCACCAGCTTATCCGGGACGGCGTTGGCTTTCTTT. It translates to CATSLSGTALAFF.